These 24 T cell receptor beta chains were sequenced from one sample in a study of blood T cell dynamics during melanoma immunotherapy. Time point indicated: pre-treatment baseline. The repertoire was sequenced with immunoSEQ multiplex PCR; TCRdb's copy has only in-frame clones and lacks some. The repertoire consists of tens of thousands of clones, with roughly 90% occurring once and the leading ten covering over 1%. The sample here was blood, taken from a patient treated with checkpoint blockade. These receptors originate from a human donor with melanoma.

The rearrangement joins TRBV27 to TRBJ1-5; no clear D gene. Germline CDR1 MNHEY, CDR2 SMNVEV (reference sequence). This CDR3 region has 15 residues. Trimming cost V 5 bases and J 2 bases, with 13 bases left between them. As DNA, the CDR3 is TGTGCCAGCAGTCCGGGAGGTTGGGGCAATCAGCCCCAGCATTTT. Its protein is CASSPGGWGNQPQHF.

As to this clone: Compared with germline, one end of the junction differs, possibly owing to a read error. This chain uses TRBV6-6 with TRBJ1-2, with TRBD1 as a possible D gene (6 bases). This CDR3 contains 12 residues. The germline CDR1 and CDR2 sequences are MNHNY and SVGAGI (reference sequence). The chain's CDR3 is CASSYSGGSEAF. CDR3 DNA: TGTGCCAGCAGTTACTCAGGGGGTTCCGAGGCCTTC.

This clone was seen a single time. V and J are TRBV7-9 and TRBJ2-3; the match to TRBD1 covers 9 bases. The CDR3 sequence is 13 residues long. The germline V gene encodes CDR1 SEHNR and CDR2 FQNEAQ (reference sequence). Trimming at V came to 3 bases and at J to 11 bases, leaving 6 bases not matched to a gene. The chain's CDR3 is CASSLEGQGKQYF. Written as DNA, the CDR3 is TGTGCCAGCAGCTTGGAGGGACAGGGAAAGCAGTATTTT.

This sequence joins TRBV10-3 and TRBJ1-2; no clear D. Germline CDR1 reads ENHRY; CDR2 reads SYGVKD. V lost 10 bases, J lost 7 bases, and 10 bases lay in between. The CDR3 loop spans 10 amino acids. The CDR3 DNA reads TGTGCCACCTTCGAGGTTGGCTACACCTTC. It yields the protein CATFEVGYTF.

The chain employs TRBV4-1 and TRBJ2-6; D is undetermined. There are 15 residues in the CDR3. Germline values: CDR1 MGHRA, CDR2 YSYEKL. Trimming took 0 bases from V and 4 from J, leaving 7 bases between them. DNA of the CDR3: TGCGCCAGCAGCCAAGAGTGGTTGGGGGCCAACGTCCTGACTTTC. This translates into CASSQEWLGANVLTF.

The rearrangement uses TRBV27 and TRBJ2-3; tentatively, D is TRBD2 (6 bases). Germline V CDR1 and CDR2: MNHEY, SMNVEV (reference sequence). V was clipped by 5 bases and J by 3 bases, with 18 bases between them. The CDR3 is made up of 16 amino acids. Written as DNA, the CDR3 is TGTGCCAGCAGTAGGCGGGACTTACCAATGACAGATACGCAGTATTTT. This translates into CASSRRDLPMTDTQYF.

V usage is TRBV15 and J usage is TRBJ2-4; D gene ambiguous. Trimming shortened V by 0 bases and J by 14 bases, and 11 bases separated the two germline ends. The CDR3 totals 12 residues. Germline V gene sequence: CDR1 LNHNV, CDR2 YYDKDF (reference sequence). The CDR3 coding sequence is TGTGCCACCAGCAGAGACTCCGGAACTAAGTACTTC. Amino acid sequence: CATSRDSGTKYF.

CDR3: CASRQGLSAYEQYF. The CDR3, as DNA: TGTGCCAGCCGGCAGGGGTTGTCTGCCTACGAGCAGTACTTC. The J gene is TRBJ2-7, the V gene TRBV6-1; TRBD1 might be the D (6 bases). The CDR3 runs 14 residues. CDR1 and CDR2 (germline): MNHNS, SASEGT. The ends were cut back, 8 bases at V and 2 bases at J, with 16 bases in the middle.

The chain uses TRBV9 and TRBJ2-1; no definite D call. CDR1 and CDR2 from the germline V gene are SGDLS and YYNGEE. V was clipped by 3 bases and J by 0 bases, with 10 bases between them. CDR3 length: 15 amino acids. This CDR3 is CASSADQPSYNEQFF. In DNA, the CDR3 is TGTGCCAGCAGCGCGGACCAGCCCTCCTACAATGAGCAGTTCTTC.

This chain links TRBV30 with TRBJ2-4; D not resolved. Looked up from germline, CDR1 is GTSNPN and CDR2 is SVGIG (reference sequence). The CDR3 runs 15 residues. V gave up 0 bases and J gave up 0 bases, with 9 bases separating them. The CDR3 coding sequence is TGTGCCTGGAGTGTTCAGGATTCAGCCAAAAACATTCAGTACTTC. It encodes CAWSVQDSAKNIQYF.

The V gene is TRBV5-4, the J gene TRBJ2-5, with TRBD2 as a possible D gene (5 bases). The CDR3 totals 14 residues. With 3 bases removed from V and 1 base from J, the gap between germline ends came to 10 bases. Per germline, CDR1 SGHNT and CDR2 YYREEE (reference sequence). CDR3 in DNA: TGTGCCAGCAGCTGGACTGGCAGCCAAGAGACCCAGTACTTC. It is translated as CASSWTGSQETQYF.

In DNA form, the CDR3 reads TGTGCCAGCAGCAAATTATGGGAGGGCTCCAAAAACATTCAGTACTTC. It encodes CASSKLWEGSKNIQYF. V usage is TRBV11-2 and J usage is TRBJ2-4, with 7 positions matching TRBD2. The CDR3 covers 16 residues. J gave up 2 bases and V 5 bases, and 9 bases lay outside the gene matches. The germline gives CDR1 SGHAT, CDR2 FQNNGV.

V gene TRBV19 combines with J gene TRBJ2-7; 8 nucleotides align to TRBD1. Per the germline V gene, CDR1 is LNHDA and CDR2 is SQIVND (reference sequence). J gave up 3 bases and V 1 base, and 5 bases lay outside the gene matches. This CDR3 has 15 residues. CDR3 sequence: CASSIGRQGNYEQYF. The CDR3 nucleotides are TGTGCCAGTAGTATAGGGCGACAGGGGAACTACGAGCAGTACTTC.

The V gene is TRBV29-1, the J gene TRBJ1-2; 8 bases line up with TRBD1. After removal of 7 bases from V and 8 bases from J, the junction contained 12 bases not matched to a gene. Germline CDR1 SQVTM, CDR2 ANQGSEA. The CDR3 covers 13 residues. The CDR3 loop reads CSGLKQGGDGYTF. DNA of the CDR3: TGCAGCGGGCTGAAACAGGGGGGGGACGGCTACACCTTC.

The count of this clone is one. This rearrangement joins TRBV10-3 to TRBJ1-1; 10 bases map to TRBD1. The CDR3 runs 16 residues. After removal of 5 bases from V and 4 bases from J, the junction contained 10 bases not matched to a gene. Germline CDR1 and CDR2: ENHRY and SYGVKD. DNA for the CDR3: TGTGCCATCAGTCCGGGGACAGGGGCCGGGGGCACTGAAGCTTTCTTT. This codes for CAISPGTGAGGTEAFF.

The genes are TRBV28 and TRBJ2-5, with D possibly being TRBD2 (5 bases). The germline V gene encodes CDR1 MDHEN and CDR2 SYDVKM. Trimming cost V 6 bases and J 5 bases, with 19 bases left between them. This CDR3 spans 15 amino acids. CDR3 region: CASSTREPGRETQYF. The CDR3 nucleotides are TGTGCCAGCAGCACTAGGGAACCGGGAAGGGAGACCCAGTACTTC.

The gene calls are TRBV7-9 and TRBJ2-1; 13 bases fit TRBD2. Trimming cost V 3 bases and J 6 bases; bases outside gene matches: 2. The V gene's germline CDR1 is SEHNR and CDR2 FQNEAQ (reference sequence). CDR3 length equals 15 residues. The CDR3 sequence is CASSFWTSGGNEQFF. CDR3 sequence (DNA): TGTGCCAGCAGCTTCTGGACTAGCGGGGGCAATGAGCAGTTCTTC.

This rearrangement joins TRBV27 to TRBJ2-5; maybe TRBD2 (5 bases). The J call could be wrong; TRBJ2-7 is a better fit for the DNA end. Germline loops: CDR1 MNHEY, CDR2 SMNVEV (reference sequence). The CDR3 is made up of 15 amino acids. In DNA, the CDR3 is TGTGCCAGCAGTAAAAGCGGACCCTCGGGTAACGAGCAGTACTTC. Translated, it gives CASSKSGPSGNEQYF.

V gene TRBV7-6 combines with J gene TRBJ2-7; possible D gene TRBD2, 6 bases. The CDR3 spans 13 residues. CDR1 is SGHVS, CDR2 FNYEAQ, per germline. With 2 bases removed from V and 6 bases from J, the gap between germline ends came to 11 bases. The CDR3 loop reads CASSLRRGSEQYF. The CDR3 DNA reads TGTGCCAGCAGCTTACGGCGGGGCTCCGAGCAGTACTTC.

The chain joins TRBV6-1 to TRBJ1-1, with TRBD1 as a possible D gene (6 bases). Germline V gives CDR1 MNHNS, CDR2 SASEGT. The CDR3 runs to 15 residues. V was clipped by 5 bases and J by 0 bases, with 13 bases between them. The chain's CDR3 is CASSSGQGLNTEAFF. The CDR3 DNA sequence: TGTGCCAGCAGTTCGGGACAAGGGTTGAACACTGAAGCTTTCTTT.

This sequence joins TRBV2 and TRBJ2-2; D is unresolved. V was trimmed by 5 bases and J by 8 bases, leaving 9 bases between them. Germline V CDR1 and CDR2: SNHLY, FYNNEI. The CDR3 loop spans 12 amino acids. CDR3 residues: CASSTGPGELFF. In DNA form, the CDR3 reads TGTGCCAGCAGTACCGGGCCAGGGGAGCTGTTTTTT.

V and J are TRBV30 and TRBJ2-3; possible D gene TRBD1, 6 bases. V was clipped by 4 bases and J by 2 bases, with 19 bases between them. The germline gives CDR1 GTSNPN, CDR2 SVGIG (reference sequence). The CDR3 loop spans 16 amino acids. The CDR3 region has the DNA TGTGCCTGGAAGGCTCTGGGGCAGGGGTACACAGATACGCAGTATTTT. Its protein is CAWKALGQGYTDTQYF. Filled out from reference TRBV30 and TRBJ2-3, the complete variable domain reads SQTIHQWPATLVQPVGSPLSLECTVEGTSNPNLYWYRQAAGRGLQLLFYSVGIGQISSEVPQNLSASRPQDRQFILSSKKLLLSDSGFYLCAWKALGQGYTDTQYFGPGTRLTVL.

The rearrangement uses TRBV6-9 and TRBJ1-5, with D possibly being TRBD1 (5 bases). The CDR3 is made up of 14 amino acids. CDR1 is MNHGY, CDR2 SVAAGI, per germline. V dropped 5 bases and J dropped 4 bases, with 12 bases sitting between them. The CDR3 sequence: CASSIWGTNQPQHF. The CDR3 DNA is TGTGCCAGCAGTATTTGGGGGACGAATCAGCCCCAGCATTTT.

This clone has a single count. Because the CDR3's place on the DNA is in doubt, the DNA is left out and the CDR3 is given as listed by TCRdb. V is TRBV9 and J is TRBJ2-1; no check of the table's D call, TRBD2, against the DNA was made. The CDR3 numbers 17 amino acids, ends counted. Germline CDR1 reads SGDLS; CDR2 reads YYNGEE. CDR3 sequence: CASSVGPGGGTYNEQFF.